This is a list of T cell receptor beta chains from one sample in a study of neurological immune-mediated disorders. TCRdb re-derived calls from the 5' RACE reads in MiXCR, one entry per CDR3 protein. This table holds about 21,000 distinct CDR3 sequences, 15% to 20% found once. Source material: CD8+ T cells from blood. These TCRs come from a woman younger than 30 with multiple sclerosis. Each CDR3 is given with its conserved first and last residue. D genes are given only for firm matches. Some rows have no size entry. The others give once, few or many, or a class for an expanded clone.

>many|TRBV6-4|-|TRBJ2-1
TGTGCCAGCAGTGCCTCGAGTGAATTTCATGAGCAGTTCTTC
CASSASSEFHEQFF
>many|TRBV20-1|-|TRBJ1-1
TGCAGTGTCGGTTTGAACACTGAAGCTTTCTTT
CSVGLNTEAFF
>many|TRBV14|-|TRBJ1-1
TGTGCCAGCAGCCAAGGGGGGGGGCTGGCCACTGAAGCTTTCTTT
CASSQGGGLATEAFF
>-|TRBV7-2|TRBD1|TRBJ2-7
TGTGCCAGCAGCCCTAACCGGGACAGCTACGAGCAGTACTTC
CASSPNRDSYEQYF
>once|TRBV27|TRBD1|TRBJ1-1
TGTGCCAGCCAAAGGGGGCTGGTGAACACTGAAGCTTTCTTT
CASQRGLVNTEAFF
>many|TRBV12-3/TRBV12-4|TRBD1|TRBJ2-2
TGTGCCAGCAGTTTAGGACAGGGGCAGGGGGAGCTGTTTTTT
CASSLGQGQGELFF
>-|TRBV28|-|TRBJ2-5
TGTGCCATAGATCAGGGCCCAGAGACCCAGTACTTC
CAIDQGPETQYF
>many|TRBV9|TRBD2|TRBJ2-1
TGTGCCAGCACCGCTAGCGGGAGGGCCATGAATGAGCAGTTCTTC
CASTASGRAMNEQFF
>many|TRBV9|TRBD1|TRBJ1-2
TGTGCCAGCAGCCAGGGGGGAAATGGCTACACCTTC
CASSQGGNGYTF
>many|TRBV13|TRBD1|TRBJ1-2
TGTGCCAGCAGCGGCGGGACAGGGGGAGGCTACACCTTC
CASSGGTGGGYTF
>many|TRBV5-1|-|TRBJ2-1
TGCGCCAGCAGCTTGAAGAGGGGCTCCTACAATGAGCAGTTCTTC
CASSLKRGSYNEQFF
>-|TRBV4-1|-|TRBJ2-7
TGCGCCAGCAGCCATTCTACTTACAGCTCCTACGAGCAGTACTTC
CASSHSTYSSYEQYF
>few|TRBV20-1|-|TRBJ2-1
TGCAGTGCTAGAGATCTACCGGGACCCTACAATGAGCAGTTCTTC
CSARDLPGPYNEQFF
>many|TRBV25-1|-|TRBJ1-2
TGTGCCAGCAGGACACAGGGTTTGGGGAATGGCTACACCTTC
CASRTQGLGNGYTF
>many|TRBV5-6|TRBD1|TRBJ2-3
TGTGCCAGCAGCTTGGGGGACAGGAACACAGATACGCAGTATTTT
CASSLGDRNTDTQYF
>many|TRBV12-3/TRBV12-4|TRBD2|TRBJ2-5
TGTGCCAGCAGCGACCTTACTAGCGGGGGGGCGGAGACCCAGTACTTC
CASSDLTSGGAETQYF
>medium-sized|TRBV12-3/TRBV12-4|-|TRBJ1-2
TGTGCCAGCAGTATCCGGGCCACTTCTTATGGCTACACCTTC
CASSIRATSYGYTF
>many|TRBV7-6|-|TRBJ2-7
TGTGCCAGCAGCCCGGGGAATTCCTACGAGCAGTACTTC
CASSPGNSYEQYF
>-|TRBV18|-|TRBJ2-1
TGTGCCAGCTCACCATTGGGCGGATTATCTCCCTACAATGAGCAGTTCTTC
CASSPLGGLSPYNEQFF
>-|TRBV4-1|TRBD1|TRBJ1-2
TGCGCCAGCAGCCTAGAACAGGGGGGGGCTTATGGCTACACCTTC
CASSLEQGGAYGYTF
>medium-sized|TRBV9|-|TRBJ2-3
TGTGCCAGCAGCGGTGACGGGACCGGCGTTGATACGCAGTATTTT
CASSGDGTGVDTQYF
>-|TRBV6-2/TRBV6-3|TRBD1|TRBJ2-7
TGTGCCAGCAGTTACTCAAGTTCCGGGACAGGTTACTACGAGCAGTACTTC
CASSYSSSGTGYYEQYF
>many|TRBV6-5|-|TRBJ1-1
TGTGCCAGCAGTTACGGAGGTGCTGAAGCTTTCTTT
CASSYGGAEAFF
>many|TRBV27|-|TRBJ1-2
TGTGCCAGCAGTTTAGTAGGGGCCCCCTATGGCTACACCTTC
CASSLVGAPYGYTF
>many|TRBV4-3|TRBD2|TRBJ2-1
TGCGCCAGCAGCCAATTTATACGGATAGCGGGAGGGTACAATGAGCAGTTCTTC
CASSQFIRIAGGYNEQFF
>many|TRBV12-3/TRBV12-4|-|TRBJ2-5
TGTGCCAGCAGCGGGGTAGGGGTCGGAAAGACCCAGTACTTC
CASSGVGVGKTQYF
>many|TRBV7-9|-|TRBJ2-7
TGTGCCAGCAGCTCCTTTCCCGGGTCGACAAGCTCCTACGAGCAGTACTTC
CASSSFPGSTSSYEQYF
>many|TRBV7-6|TRBD2|TRBJ2-7
TGTGCCAGCAGCCTGGGCGCGGGGGGGCCCTACGAGCAGTACTTC
CASSLGAGGPYEQYF
>-|TRBV19|-|TRBJ1-1
TGTGCCAGTAGTATACGAGTTCGAGTATTGAACACTGAAGCTTTCTTT
CASSIRVRVLNTEAFF
>many|TRBV12-3/TRBV12-4|TRBD1|TRBJ2-1
TGTGCCAGCCAAACCTCCGGGACAGTGTACAATGAGCAGTTCTTC
CASQTSGTVYNEQFF
>many|TRBV12-3/TRBV12-4|-|TRBJ1-2
TGTGCCAGCAGTTTGGGTGGTGGCTACACCTTC
CASSLGGGYTF
>many|TRBV7-9|TRBD1|TRBJ2-3
TGTGCCAGCAGCTTCGCAGGACAGGTCCAAGATACGCAGTATTTT
CASSFAGQVQDTQYF
>many|TRBV12-3/TRBV12-4|TRBD1|TRBJ1-2
TGTGCCAGCAGCCCCGGGACAGGGATTCAATATGGCTACACCTTC
CASSPGTGIQYGYTF
>many|TRBV20-1|-|TRBJ2-1
TGCAGTGCTAGAGAATTGGTCGGTTCCTCCTACAATGAGCAGTTCTTC
CSARELVGSSYNEQFF
>many|TRBV6-1|-|TRBJ1-5
TGTGCCAGCAGTGAACGGGACGGCGATAGCAATCAGCCCCAGCATTTT
CASSERDGDSNQPQHF
>-|TRBV30|TRBD1|TRBJ1-2
TGTGCCTGGAGTTCGGACAGGGGCCTTACTTATGGCTACACCTTC
CAWSSDRGLTYGYTF
>many|TRBV27|-|TRBJ2-1
TGTGCCAGCGTGAGGGCGGGCCCATCCTACAATGAGCAGTTCTTC
CASVRAGPSYNEQFF
>-|TRBV5-1|TRBD2|TRBJ2-3
TGCGCCAGCAGGTCCGGGGGGGCCGGGGGCACAGATACGCAGTATTTT
CASRSGGAGGTDTQYF
>medium-sized|TRBV28|TRBD1|TRBJ2-3
TGTGCCAGCAGTCCCCCGGACAGGGGAACAGATACGCAGTATTTT
CASSPPDRGTDTQYF
>many|TRBV5-1|-|TRBJ2-1
TGCGCCAGCAGCTCCCAGGGGAGGGACAATGAGCAGTTCTTC
CASSSQGRDNEQFF
>many|TRBV6-4|TRBD2|TRBJ2-1
TGTGCCAGCAGCGGGGGGGACTACAATGAGCAGTTCTTC
CASSGGDYNEQFF
>many|TRBV27|-|TRBJ2-1
TGTGCCAGCAGTTCTACCGGGGCTCGTTCCAATGAGCAGTTCTTC
CASSSTGARSNEQFF
>-|TRBV5-1|-|TRBJ1-1
TGCGCCAGCAGCTTGCCGGACTTCGGGGAAGCTTTCTTT
CASSLPDFGEAFF
>many|TRBV21-1|-|TRBJ1-2
TGTGCCAGCAGCAAAAAAAGGAAACCGACAGGGACCCTCTATGGCTACACCTTC
CASSKKRKPTGTLYGYTF
>many|TRBV3-1|-|TRBJ1-1
TGTGCCAGCAGCCAAGTTGGGCAGCAAGAAGCTTTCTTT
CASSQVGQQEAFF
>many|TRBV7-2|-|TRBJ2-1
TGTGCCAGCAGCGGGGGACTCTGGCAGGGCCCCTCCTACAATGAGCAGTTCTTC
CASSGGLWQGPSYNEQFF
>many|TRBV20-1|-|TRBJ2-1
TGCAGTGCTAGAGGCACGGGATACCTGAATGAGCAGTTCTTC
CSARGTGYLNEQFF
>many|TRBV6-4|-|TRBJ2-2
TGTGCCAGCAGTGACTCCTCTAGGGGCCTGGACACCGGGGAGCTGTTTTTT
CASSDSSRGLDTGELFF
>many|TRBV27|-|TRBJ2-3
TGTGCCAGCAGTTTAATCCCCACTAGCCGCACTAGCACAGATACGCAGTATTTT
CASSLIPTSRTSTDTQYF
>many|TRBV4-3|-|TRBJ1-1
TGCGCCAGCAGCCCCGGGACGGGGACCAGAGACGGCACTGAAGCTTTCTTT
CASSPGTGTRDGTEAFF
>-|TRBV11-2|-|TRBJ2-3
TGTGCCAGCAGCTTATATGGCGGAGCAACAGATACGCAGTATTTT
CASSLYGGATDTQYF
>many|TRBV14|TRBD1|TRBJ1-1
TGTGCCAGCAGCCCCCAGGGGGCCCTGAACACTGAAGCTTTCTTT
CASSPQGALNTEAFF
>many|TRBV11-3|TRBD2|TRBJ2-1
TGTGCCAGCAGCTCCGGACTAGCGCTACGATACAATGAGCAGTTCTTC
CASSSGLALRYNEQFF